This TCR beta chain appears in the sequencing data of a study of neoadjuvant anti-PD-1 for oral cavity cancer. Across the study: Nivolumab at 3 mg/kg was mostly given biweekly, three to four doses, pre-surgery. Patients without progression got a fourth dose around day 43.

This clone is a singleton in its sample. Antigen specificity is unknown. V lost 3 bases and J 6 bases, leaving 12 bases between the germline ends. The CDR3 is made up of 14 amino acids. Germline V gives CDR1 KGHSH, CDR2 LQKENI. Generated by immunoSEQ multiplex PCR, the TCRdb table keeps only in-frame clones and is missing some. There are 60,000 to 75,000 clones in the sample; 79% occur only once, and 2% to 3% lies in the top ten. Cohort: HPV-negative, locally advanced oral cavity squamous cell carcinoma patients. Notes on the study in general: With three patients per group, TCR findings need larger cohorts.

Sequencing used PBMCs, obtained before nivolumab (anti-PD-1) treatment. The source is a person aged 35-79 years with oral cavity squamous cell carcinoma. The V call is TRBV18, the J call TRBJ1-5; D is uncertain. Here the CDR3 reads CASSPQHLGQPQHF. The DNA for the CDR3 is TGTGCCAGCTCACCTCAGCACCTCGGTCAGCCCCAGCATTTT.